The 20 T cell receptor beta chains listed next were all sequenced from one sample in a study of T-cell reconstitution after alpha-beta-depleted transplantation in children. During its preparation, the TCRbeta library received unique molecular identifiers. TCRdb fed the PCR reads into MiXCR, producing one record per CDR3 protein. The sample shows under 250,000 distinct CDR3 sequences, around 7% of them seen only once. Source: PBMCs, taken before TCRalphabeta/CD19-depleted stem cell transplant. These receptors came from a boy younger than 10 with acute lymphoblastic leukemia, due to receive a stem cell transplant.

This clonotype was observed many times. The chain recombines TRBV29-1 with TRBJ1-4, with unresolved D. The V gene lost 7 bases and the J gene lost 0 bases, with 9 bases spanning the gap. In germline, CDR1 is SQVTM, CDR2 ANQGSEA. The CDR3 is 13 residues long. The CDR3 DNA reads TGCAGCGCACTAACTGCAACTAATGAAAAACTGTTTTTT. It codes for CSALTATNEKLFF.

This clonotype was counted between two and nine times. One junction end does not reproduce the germline sequence, and a read error may be involved. The gene calls are TRBV6-1 and TRBJ2-7; the match to TRBD1 covers 11 bases. CDR1 and CDR2 (germline): MNHNS, SASEGT. This CDR3 has 16 residues. CDR3 loop: CASREGQGAISYEQYF. CDR3 DNA: TGTGCCAGCAGGGAAGGACAGGGGGCGATATCCTACGAGCAGTACTTC.

This clonotype appeared many times. CDR3 in amino acids: CASRRTGTSTDTQYF. CDR3 nucleotides: TGTGCCAGCAGGAGAACCGGGACTAGCACAGATACGCAGTATTTT. The V and J genes are TRBV14 and TRBJ2-3; D is possibly TRBD2 (6 bases). This CDR3 has 15 residues. V was pared by 6 bases and J by 0 bases, with 13 bases between. The V gene's germline CDR1 is SGHDN and CDR2 FVKESK.

This clonotype came up a few times. The chain is built from TRBV20-1 and TRBJ2-1, with 13 bases lining up with TRBD2. Germline CDR1 DFQATT, CDR2 SNEGSKA (reference sequence). Germline trimming cut 6 bases from V and 5 bases from J; bases unmatched to any gene: 4. The CDR3 is 14 residues long. The CDR3 DNA is TGCAGTGCCAAGGGACTAGCGGGGAACAATGAGCAGTTCTTC. Its translation: CSAKGLAGNNEQFF.

This clonotype was observed many times. The chain couples TRBV20-1 to TRBJ1-1; no definite D call. V lost 5 bases and J lost 5, with 15 bases in between. Germline CDR1 is DFQATT and CDR2 is SNEGSKA (reference sequence). This CDR3 is 13 amino acids long. CDR3 in DNA: TGCAGTGCTCCCGGACCTGTCGCAACTGAAGCTTTCTTT. This gives the protein CSAPGPVATEAFF.

Many counts were recorded for this clonotype. V usage is TRBV11-3 and J usage is TRBJ2-5; 7 bases map to TRBD2. This CDR3 has 12 amino acids. The trim removed 10 bases at V and 4 bases at J, leaving 6 bases unmatched. Germline V gives CDR1 SGHNT, CDR2 YENEEA. Here the CDR3 DNA reads TGTGCCACGAGCGGGGTTTCAGAGACCCAGTACTTC. As protein: CATSGVSETQYF. The full variable domain, its missing parts supplied by reference TRBV11-3 and TRBJ2-5, is EAGVVQSPRYKIIEKKQPVAFWCNPISGHNTLYWYLQNLGQGPELLIRYENEEAVDDSQLPKDRFSAERLKGVDSTLKIQPAELGDSAVYLCATSGVSETQYFGPGTRLLVL.

The gene calls are TRBV11-1 and TRBJ2-3; 8 bases match TRBD2. CDR1 is SGHAT, CDR2 FQDESV, per germline (reference sequence). The CDR3 length is 16 residues. Losses at the gene ends were 2 bases for V and 2 bases for J; bases not matched to a gene: 6. The CDR3 nucleotides are TGTGCCAGCAGCTTAACTGCTAGCGGGTTCACAGATACGCAGTATTTT. It encodes CASSLTASGFTDTQYF.

This clonotype has ten or more counts. The genes are TRBV9 and TRBJ2-7; 10 bases are a match to TRBD2. The CDR3 extends over 15 amino acids. Unmatched junction bases numbered 3, after V lost 0 bases and J lost 3 bases. From germline, CDR1 is SGDLS and CDR2 YYNGEE. CDR3 in DNA: TGTGCCAGCAGCGTAGGCCCTAGCGGGAGCTACGAGCAGTACTTC. Amino acid sequence: CASSVGPSGSYEQYF.

V and J are TRBV19 and TRBJ2-7; D remains ambiguous. Germline V gives CDR1 LNHDA, CDR2 SQIVND (reference sequence). Trimming left V 3 bases short and J 0 bases short, with 12 bases between. This CDR3 comprises 15 residues. The CDR3: CASSINGRSSYEQYF. The CDR3, as DNA: TGTGCCAGTAGTATTAATGGCCGCAGCTCCTACGAGCAGTACTTC.

This clonotype showed up just a few times. This rearrangement joins TRBV11-3 to TRBJ1-1; 7 positions match TRBD1. CDR3 length equals 11 residues. Losses at the gene ends were 5 bases for V and 8 bases for J; bases not matched to a gene: 2. Germline V CDR1 and CDR2: SGHNT, YENEEA. CDR3 amino acids: CASSRDSEAFF. The CDR3 coding sequence is TGTGCCAGCAGCCGGGACAGCGAAGCTTTCTTT. Based on the CDR3 plus reference TRBV11-3 and TRBJ1-1, the full variable domain is EAGVVQSPRYKIIEKKQPVAFWCNPISGHNTLYWYLQNLGQGPELLIRYENEEAVDDSQLPKDRFSAERLKGVDSTLKIQPAELGDSAVYLCASSRDSEAFFGQGTRLTVV.

This clonotype was counted many times. The J gene is TRBJ2-1, the V gene TRBV25-1; 15 bases agree with TRBD2. The CDR3 runs 20 residues. V lost 4 bases to trimming and J lost 0 bases; unmatched junction nucleotides: 10. The germline V gene has CDR1 MGHDK and CDR2 SYGVNS. The CDR3 loop is CASSANGLAGGPISYNEQFF. The CDR3 DNA is TGTGCCAGCAGTGCAAATGGACTAGCGGGGGGGCCCATCTCCTACAATGAGCAGTTCTTC. The entire variable domain, with the rest obtained from reference TRBV25-1 and TRBJ2-1, is as follows: EADIYQTPRYLVIGTGKKITLECSQTMGHDKMYWYQQDPGMELHLIHYSYGVNSTEKGDLSSESTVSRIRTEHFPLTLESARPSHTSQYLCASSANGLAGGPISYNEQFFGPGTRLTVL.

V usage is TRBV7-3 and J usage is TRBJ2-1; a possible D gene is TRBD2 (6 bases). There are 16 residues in the CDR3. The germline V gene encodes CDR1 SGHTA and CDR2 FQGTGA. The germline V and J ends were trimmed by 2 bases and 6 bases, with 17 bases remaining between them. The CDR3 is CASSLEWVGEVNEQFF. Written as DNA, the CDR3 is TGTGCCAGCAGCTTAGAGTGGGTGGGGGAGGTCAATGAGCAGTTCTTC. Full variable domain (rest looked up from reference TRBV7-3 and TRBJ2-1): GAGVSQTPSNKVTEKGKYVELRCDPISGHTALYWYRQSLGQGPEFLIYFQGTGAADDSGLPNDRFFAVRPEGSVSTLKIQRTERGDSAVYLCASSLEWVGEVNEQFFGPGTRLTVL.

This clonotype has ten or more counts. The CDR3 region has the DNA TGCAGTGCTAGGTTTAGTCGGTTGAATGAGCAGTTCTTC. Its translation: CSARFSRLNEQFF. This sequence joins TRBV20-1 and TRBJ2-1; D uncertain. Looked up from germline, CDR1 is DFQATT and CDR2 is SNEGSKA (reference sequence). This CDR3 has 13 residues. Trimming pared 3 bases from V and 7 bases from J, leaving 13 bases between.

This clonotype came up many times. The rearrangement uses TRBV29-1 and TRBJ1-1; maybe TRBD1 (6 bases). CDR1 is SQVTM, CDR2 ANQGSEA, per germline. The CDR3 loop spans 12 amino acids. Trimming stripped 5 bases from V and 5 bases from J, with 12 bases between. The CDR3 DNA reads TGCAGCGTTCGAAACAGGGAAACTGAAGCTTTCTTT. Translation gives CSVRNRETEAFF. Drawing the rest from reference TRBV29-1 and TRBJ1-1, the complete variable domain is SAVISQKPSRDICQRGTSLTIQCQVDSQVTMMFWYRQQPGQSLTLIATANQGSEATYESGFVIDKFPISRPNLTFSTLTVSNMSPEDSSIYLCSVRNRETEAFFGQGTRLTVV.

This clonotype was found a few times. The chain is built from TRBV20-1 and TRBJ2-3; possibly TRBD2 for D (6 bases). The length of the CDR3 is 15 residues. The V end was cut by 5 bases, the J end by 6 bases, with 21 bases between. CDR1 is DFQATT, CDR2 SNEGSKA, per germline (reference sequence). CDR3 in DNA: TGCAGTGCTGGGGTTGGCGGGGTTCGAGGGGATACGCAGTATTTT. Amino acids: CSAGVGGVRGDTQYF.

This clonotype showed up many times. The chain joins TRBV9 to TRBJ1-2, with TRBD1 matching over 9 bases. CDR3 length: 15 residues. Germline V CDR1 and CDR2: SGDLS, YYNGEE. Losses at the gene ends were 2 bases for V and 5 bases for J; bases not matched to a gene: 7. CDR3 protein: CASSVATGGDYGYTF. The CDR3 region has the DNA TGTGCCAGCAGCGTCGCTACAGGGGGCGATTATGGCTACACCTTC.

This clonotype has a count of ten or more. The rearrangement links TRBV20-1 to TRBJ2-4; 7 nucleotides agree with TRBD2. V was clipped by 3 bases and J by 5 bases; unmatched bases: 4. This CDR3 spans 13 amino acids. In germline, CDR1 is DFQATT, CDR2 SNEGSKA (reference sequence). The chain's CDR3 is CSARGGFENIQYF. In DNA form, the CDR3 reads TGCAGTGCTAGGGGGGGGTTTGAAAACATTCAGTACTTC.

The rearrangement links TRBV10-3 to TRBJ2-7, with TRBD2 matching over 9 bases. This CDR3 comprises 15 residues. Germline CDR1 is ENHRY and CDR2 is SYGVKD. The junction had 6 bases not matched to a gene; V was cut back by 4 bases and J by 2 bases. The CDR3 loop is CAISGSGRITYEQYF. CDR3 coding DNA: TGTGCCATCAGTGGAAGCGGGAGGATCACCTACGAGCAGTACTTC.

This clonotype was counted at least ten times. This sequence joins TRBV12-3 or TRBV12-4 and TRBJ1-1; D call uncertain. The germline V and J ends were trimmed by 5 bases and 4 bases, with 8 bases remaining between them. This CDR3 has 12 amino acids. The CDR3 loop reads CASSASGTEAFF. CDR3 nucleotide sequence: TGTGCCAGCAGTGCCTCGGGCACTGAAGCTTTCTTT.

This clonotype was seen ten or more times. The chain couples TRBV5-6 to TRBJ2-7; D uncertain. CDR3 length: 14 amino acids. Trimming pared 7 bases from V and 3 bases from J, leaving 17 bases between. Germline lookup yields CDR1 SGHDT and CDR2 YYEEEE. The chain's CDR3 is CASGSGGSYYEQYF. The CDR3 bases are TGTGCCAGCGGTTCCGGCGGCTCGTACTACGAGCAGTACTTC.